Listed here is a single T cell receptor beta chain. Its antigen remains undetermined. With a much larger clone just one base away, this may be a read error. This entry belongs to a study of blood T cells in healthy people across ages (dated by TCRdb to the mid-2010s). About the full investigation: In model experiments, template switching captured about one uniquely barcoded TCR beta cDNA molecule for every two T cells. The study measured age-related changes in TCR beta repertoire diversity using deep sequencing normalized with unique cDNA molecular identifiers. To avoid experimental bias, donors of different ages were spread randomly across the sequencing lanes. The donors were divided into four age groups: young (average about 15 years), middle-aged (approximately 42), aged (about 62) and long-lived (about 84). Using the same blood draw, the study looked at two additional independent replicas of 1 million unique cDNA reads for two donors, one aged 18 to 30 and the other aged 80 or older.

The roughly 38 donors, aged roughly 6 to 95 years, were systemically healthy Caucasian individuals from Russia. Roughly 9.5 milliliters of peripheral blood were drawn from each donor into EDTA-treated Vacutainer tubes. Ficoll-Paque density-gradient centrifugation was used to isolate PBMCs, with at least 6.5 million obtained per sample. Total RNA, at least 5 micrograms per sample, was extracted from PBMCs with Trizol reagent. The percentages of naive CD45RAhigh/CD27high T cells were determined by flow cytometry on a PBMC aliquot from every donor. The germline V gene supplies CDR1 SGHVS and CDR2 FQNEAQ. The CDR3 holds 17 amino acids from the cysteine to the phenylalanine. The read is trimmed to its CDR3 DNA, 51 bases read in frame from base 1. Preparation of the library involved 5' RACE. TCRdb lists the instrument as Illumina HiSeq 2500. A second PCR of about 6 to 11 cycles was run with a J-beta primer mix and a sample-barcoded 5' primer. Each TCR beta cDNA molecule received a unique molecular identifier from a template-switch 5' adaptor carrying 12 random nucleotides. Each sample yielded at least 2.5 million CDR3-containing paired-end reads. First-strand cDNA was synthesized from all RNA with the Mint cDNA synthesis kit, primed by a TRBC-specific oligonucleotide. All cDNA was treated with uracil-DNA glycosylase and then went through a first 18-cycle PCR with the universal primers M1SS and BC2_uni_R. The original pipeline was this. Each sample was normalized by randomly selecting 1 million high-quality reads, each carrying a distinct molecular identifier. Reads sharing molecular identifiers were discarded rather than binned into consensus sequences. MiTCR, with a Q25 quality threshold and the strictest error-elimination algorithm, was used for CDR3 identification, clonotype clustering and error correction. A nonparametric unseen species model using Euler transformation provided a lower-bound estimate of total TCR beta diversity. The raw public data were reprocessed by TCRdb itself: fastp quality trimming at Q25, MiXCR clonotype calling, in-frame beta chains only. Each entry merges the rows of one CDR3 protein and shows their most common DNA and genes. None of the V and J calls come from the authors' own analysis; TCRdb made them. Counted in this sample were hundreds of thousands of distinct CDR3 sequences; roughly three fifths of them appeared once. Approximately 24% of the sample belongs to the ten largest clones.

Beyond this particular receptor, the publication reports: Estimates of total diversity based on one million sequenced T cells were regarded as lower bounds and as underestimates. Donor CMV infection status was unknown, potentially confounding age-related changes in expanded clonotypes. There was a strong correlation between observed TCR beta diversity and the percentage of naive T cells measured by flow cytometry. Observed TCR beta diversity per million T cells fell roughly linearly with age, and a significant reduction was already apparent by age around 39. Because profiling used bulk unsorted PBMCs, naive and antigen-experienced compartments could not be compared conclusively. Compared with the aged group, more naive CD4+ T cells, fewer expanded clones and increased TCR diversity were shown by the long-lived group, suggesting age selection.

This TCR came from a man aged 35 to 55 in good health. Sequencing was done on a sample of blood. This receptor chain uses TRBV7-8 and TRBJ1-4; tentative D gene TRBD1, with 6 bases matching. CDR3 reads: CAGSRLGGGELNEKLFF. Here is the DNA: TGTGCCGGCAGCCGATTAGGAGGGGGTGAACTAAATGAAAAACTGTTTTTT.